The 27 T cell receptor beta chains listed next were all sequenced from one sample in a study of blood T cell repertoires in COVID-19. Using immunoSEQ multiplex PCR, the repertoire was profiled, and TCRdb retains in-frame clones only, with some absent. The sample includes 130,000 or so clones, 88% of them seen just once. Sequenced: peripheral blood. The receptors shown here come from a human donor with COVID-19, enrolled during active disease. The donor label of this sample is uncertain.

CDR3 sequence (DNA): TGTGCCAGCAGCGCGACAGGTGCTGGCGGGGCCAACGTCCTGACTTTC. This encodes CASSATGAGGANVLTF. The chain carries TRBV7-3 and TRBJ2-6, with TRBD1 as a possible D gene (6 bases). V was clipped by 5 bases and J by 4 bases, with 15 bases between them. The CDR3 is made up of 16 amino acids. The V gene's germline CDR1 is SGHTA and CDR2 FQGTGA.

This rearrangement joins TRBV7-3 to TRBJ2-1, with TRBD2 matching 12 bases. Per the germline V gene, CDR1 is SGHTA and CDR2 is FQGTGA. J lost 9 bases, V lost 5 bases, and 11 bases had no gene match. The CDR3 loop spans 16 amino acids. CDR3 nucleotides: TGTGCCAGCAGCCGGACTAGCGGGGCCATCCCCAGTGAGCAGTTCTTC. Translated: CASSRTSGAIPSEQFF.

The chain has TRBV19 and TRBJ1-2; 7 positions match TRBD1. The trim removed 10 bases at V and 5 bases at J, leaving 7 bases unmatched. The CDR3 totals 12 residues. Looked up from germline, CDR1 is LNHDA and CDR2 is SQIVND (reference sequence). The CDR3 is CATHRGSYGYTF. The CDR3 DNA reads TGTGCCACCCACAGGGGATCTTATGGCTACACCTTC.

The V gene is TRBV30, the J gene TRBJ1-5; a weak D match, TRBD1 (5 bases). Trimming left V 4 bases short and J 7 bases short, with 14 bases between. The CDR3 spans 13 residues. Germline V gene data show CDR1 as GTSNPN and CDR2 as SVGIG (reference sequence). The CDR3 DNA sequence: TGTGCCTGGAATCGGGACTCTGACCAGCCCCAGCATTTT. Its translation is CAWNRDSDQPQHF.

This clone came up a few times. The chain has TRBV7-9 and TRBJ1-6; D gene ambiguous. V lost 4 bases to trimming and J lost 9 bases, with 13 bases between them. The germline gives CDR1 SEHNR, CDR2 FQNEAQ (reference sequence). There are 14 residues in the CDR3. CDR3 DNA: TGTGCCAGCAGCTATTTTTTAGATAGTTCACCCCTCCACTTT. Residues: CASSYFLDSSPLHF.

The V gene is TRBV2, the J gene TRBJ2-2; the match to TRBD1 covers 7 bases. Looked up from germline, CDR1 is SNHLY and CDR2 is FYNNEI. The CDR3 contains 18 residues. J was trimmed by 1 base and V by 7 bases; bases with no gene match: 15. The CDR3 DNA reads as TGTGCCAGCACGTTTGTTCCAGGGGGACGGTTGAACACCGGGGAGCTGTTTTTT. This sequence encodes CASTFVPGGRLNTGELFF.

The chain employs TRBV5-1 and TRBJ1-4, with a tentative D call TRBD1 (5 bases). Germline V gene lookup returns CDR1 SGHRS and CDR2 YFSETQ. The CDR3 has 14 residues. Between the trimmed V and J ends, which lost 1 base and 7 bases, there was a span of 11 bases. The CDR3 sequence: CASSLWGGGEKLFF. The CDR3 DNA reads TGCGCCAGCAGCTTGTGGGGGGGTGGTGAAAAACTGTTTTTT.

This chain joins TRBV19 and TRBJ2-3; perhaps TRBD2 as D (5 bases). V shed 3 bases and J shed 2 bases, with 15 bases lying between them. Per germline, CDR1 LNHDA and CDR2 SQIVND (reference sequence). The CDR3 extends over 16 amino acids. The CDR3 loop is CASSIGVTGFTDTQYF. The CDR3, as DNA: TGTGCCAGTAGTATCGGGGTCACGGGGTTCACAGATACGCAGTATTTT.

The rearrangement links TRBV29-1 to TRBJ2-1; 10 nucleotides agree with TRBD1. The CDR3 has 13 residues. Germline V gives CDR1 SQVTM, CDR2 ANQGSEA. V trimming: 6 bases; J trimming: 4 bases; junction bases outside the gene matches: 3. The CDR3 loop reads CSVTGQGYNEQFF. The CDR3, as DNA: TGCAGCGTAACGGGACAGGGGTACAATGAGCAGTTCTTC.

This sequence joins TRBV19 and TRBJ2-3; D is perhaps TRBD2 (6 bases). V dropped 0 bases and J dropped 0 bases, with 13 bases sitting between them. Germline values: CDR1 LNHDA, CDR2 SQIVND (reference sequence). CDR3 size: 17 residues. The CDR3 here is CASSIDLWRGSTDTQYF. Written as DNA, the CDR3 is TGTGCCAGTAGTATAGATCTATGGAGGGGTAGCACAGATACGCAGTATTTT.

This clone showed up just once. The chain combines TRBV19 with TRBJ1-2; TRBD1 is a possible D gene (5 bases). V dropped 5 bases and J dropped 8 bases, with 24 bases sitting between them. The CDR3 contains 16 residues. The V gene's germline CDR1 is LNHDA and CDR2 SQIVND (reference sequence). In nucleotides, the CDR3 is TGTGCCAGTAGTGCCGGGGACTCGCGTCGATCCCGGGGCTACACCTTC. Protein sequence: CASSAGDSRRSRGYTF. The full variable domain, in which reference TRBV19 and TRBJ1-2 provide the parts outside the CDR3, is DGGITQSPKYLFRKEGQNVTLSCEQNLNHDAMYWYRQDPGQGLRLIYYSQIVNDFQKGDIAEGYSVSREKKESFPLTVTSAQKNPTAFYLCASSAGDSRRSRGYTFGSGTRLTVV.

This clone was recorded only once. The genes are TRBV12-3 or TRBV12-4 and TRBJ1-1; possibly TRBD1 for D (6 bases). V dropped 6 bases and J dropped 8 bases, with 10 bases sitting between them. This CDR3 has 11 residues. Here the CDR3 reads CASSPDREAFF. The CDR3 DNA sequence: TGTGCCAGCAGCCCTGACAGGGAAGCTTTCTTT.

The chain is built from TRBV10-1 and TRBJ1-1; 11 bases line up with TRBD1. The ends lost 6 bases at V and 8 bases at J; junction bases unmatched: 5. CDR1 is WNHNN and CDR2 is SYGVQD in the germline V gene (reference sequence). CDR3 length: 13 amino acids. The CDR3 coding sequence is TGCGCCAGCAGAGGACAGGGGGCTGGGGAAGCTTTCTTT. As protein: CASRGQGAGEAFF.

The chain has TRBV2 and TRBJ1-1, with D uncertain. V lost 9 bases, J lost 3 bases, and 14 bases lay in between. Per the germline V gene, CDR1 is SNHLY and CDR2 is FYNNEI. This CDR3 has 13 amino acids. CDR3 DNA: TGTGCCAGTGCCAATCTAGGCGACACTGAAGCTTTCTTT. Amino acid sequence: CASANLGDTEAFF. Supplemented by reference TRBV2 and TRBJ1-1, the full variable domain reads EPEVTQTPSHQVTQMGQEVILRCVPISNHLYFYWYRQILGQKVEFLVSFYNNEISEKSEIFDDQFSVERPDGSNFTLKIRSTKLEDSAMYFCASANLGDTEAFFGQGTRLTVV.

Points on this clone: Sequence at one end of the junction differs from germline and may be a read error. The rearrangement joins TRBV7-6 to TRBJ2-3; TRBD1 aligns across 11 bases. CDR3 size: 16 residues. The germline CDR1 and CDR2 sequences are SGHVS and FNYEAQ. The CDR3 region is CASSLASGQGGDTQYF. CDR3 nucleotide sequence: TGTGCCAGCAGCCTAGCTTCGGGACAGGGGGGTGATACGCAGTATTTT.

This clone has a handful of counts. The J gene is TRBJ2-5, the V gene TRBV7-6; 13 nucleotides match TRBD2. CDR3 length equals 19 residues. The V segment lost 4 bases and the J segment 7 bases; nucleotides outside the gene matches: 18. Germline V CDR1 and CDR2: SGHVS, FNYEAQ. CDR3 sequence (DNA): TGTGCCAGCAGCTCCTCAGGGTCCGGACTAGCGGGAGTTTCGGGGACCCAGTACTTC. Translated, it gives CASSSSGSGLAGVSGTQYF.

The table lists this clone with a few counts. The rearrangement uses TRBV6-1 and TRBJ1-1; tentative D call: TRBD1 (5 bases). Germline V CDR1 and CDR2: MNHNS, SASEGT. Trimming removed 2 bases from V and 4 bases from J, with 8 bases in between. This CDR3 has 13 residues. The CDR3: CASSELGATEAFF. The CDR3 coding sequence is TGTGCCAGCAGTGAATTAGGGGCCACTGAAGCTTTCTTT.

The chain has TRBV2 and TRBJ1-1, with 9 bases that match TRBD1. V shed 6 bases, J shed 3 bases, and the junction held 8 bases outside the gene matches. Germline V CDR1 and CDR2: SNHLY, FYNNEI. The CDR3 runs 15 residues. The CDR3 coding sequence is TGTGCCAGCAGGGATACAGGGGGCGCGGACACTGAAGCTTTCTTT. Amino acids: CASRDTGGADTEAFF.

This sequence joins TRBV6-5 and TRBJ1-5, with D possibly TRBD1 on 6 matching bases. The germline CDR1 and CDR2 sequences are MNHEY and SVGAGI. The ends were cut back, 7 bases at V and 7 bases at J, with 14 bases in the middle. The CDR3 sequence is 13 residues long. CDR3 nucleotide sequence: TGTGCCAGCAAGCGGGGGGCGGAGCAGCCCCAGCATTTT. As protein: CASKRGAEQPQHF.

This sequence joins TRBV4-2 and TRBJ2-1; 7 bases match TRBD2. V shed 0 bases, J shed 4 bases, and the junction held 6 bases outside the gene matches. Per germline, CDR1 LGHNA and CDR2 YNFKEQ. There are 16 residues in the CDR3. The CDR3 DNA is TGTGCCAGCAGCCAAGAGAGGGCTAGCGGATACAATGAGCAGTTCTTC. Amino acids: CASSQERASGYNEQFF.

The chain employs TRBV5-1 and TRBJ2-3; 8 bases match TRBD1. The CDR3 has 15 residues. Germline V gene lookup returns CDR1 SGHRS and CDR2 YFSETQ. V was clipped by 3 bases and J by 2 bases; unmatched bases: 5. As DNA, the CDR3 is TGCGCCAGCAGCTGGACAGGGATTTTCACAGATACGCAGTATTTT. Protein sequence: CASSWTGIFTDTQYF.

This rearrangement joins TRBV6-6 to TRBJ2-7; D may be TRBD2 (5 bases). V lost 4 bases to trimming and J lost 0 bases, with 7 bases between them. The CDR3 runs 13 residues. The germline V gene has CDR1 MNHNY and CDR2 SVGAGI (reference sequence). In nucleotides, the CDR3 is TGTGCCAGCAGTTTTGGACTCTCCTACGAGCAGTACTTC. As protein: CASSFGLSYEQYF.

This sequence joins TRBV11-3 and TRBJ1-1, with TRBD1 matching over 10 bases. The germline gives CDR1 SGHNT, CDR2 YENEEA. Germline trimming cut 5 bases from V and 0 bases from J; bases unmatched to any gene: 12. The CDR3 spans 18 residues. DNA of the CDR3: TGTGCCAGCAGCCCACAAATAGGGACAGGGGCTTTGAACACTGAAGCTTTCTTT. Protein: CASSPQIGTGALNTEAFF.

This sequence joins TRBV6-5 and TRBJ2-5, with 8 positions matching TRBD1. The germline V gene has CDR1 MNHEY and CDR2 SVGAGI. This CDR3 contains 13 residues. The V gene end was trimmed by 4 bases and the J gene end by 5 bases; junction bases not matched to a gene: 3. CDR3 in amino acids: CASSSTGAETQYF. The CDR3 DNA sequence: TGTGCCAGCAGTTCGACAGGGGCGGAGACCCAGTACTTC.

The chain employs TRBV12-3 or TRBV12-4 and TRBJ2-7; D is ambiguous. V was clipped by 2 bases and J by 5 bases, with 4 bases between them. This CDR3 has 11 residues. The CDR3: CASSLYNEQYF. In DNA form, the CDR3 reads TGTGCCAGCAGTTTATACAACGAGCAGTACTTC.

The chain employs TRBV5-5 and TRBJ1-1, with 11 bases lining up with TRBD1. This CDR3 is 17 amino acids long. Germline assignment: CDR1 SGHKS and CDR2 YYEKEE (reference sequence). V lost 1 base to trimming and J lost 1 base; unmatched junction nucleotides: 6. The CDR3 coding sequence is TGTGCCAGCAGCTTGTTCGGGACAGGGGGGACGAACACTGAAGCTTTCTTT. Translated: CASSLFGTGGTNTEAFF.

The genes are TRBV2 and TRBJ2-2, with D possibly TRBD2 on 5 matching bases. Germline V gene data show CDR1 as SNHLY and CDR2 as FYNNEI. This CDR3 has 15 amino acids. V was pared by 6 bases and J by 0 bases, with 11 bases between. This CDR3 reads CASSAGGANTGELFF. DNA for the CDR3: TGTGCCAGCAGCGCGGGCGGCGCGAACACCGGGGAGCTGTTTTTT. The full variable domain, completed using reference TRBV2 and TRBJ2-2, is EPEVTQTPSHQVTQMGQEVILRCVPISNHLYFYWYRQILGQKVEFLVSFYNNEISEKSEIFDDQFSVERPDGSNFTLKIRSTKLEDSAMYFCASSAGGANTGELFFGEGSRLTVL.